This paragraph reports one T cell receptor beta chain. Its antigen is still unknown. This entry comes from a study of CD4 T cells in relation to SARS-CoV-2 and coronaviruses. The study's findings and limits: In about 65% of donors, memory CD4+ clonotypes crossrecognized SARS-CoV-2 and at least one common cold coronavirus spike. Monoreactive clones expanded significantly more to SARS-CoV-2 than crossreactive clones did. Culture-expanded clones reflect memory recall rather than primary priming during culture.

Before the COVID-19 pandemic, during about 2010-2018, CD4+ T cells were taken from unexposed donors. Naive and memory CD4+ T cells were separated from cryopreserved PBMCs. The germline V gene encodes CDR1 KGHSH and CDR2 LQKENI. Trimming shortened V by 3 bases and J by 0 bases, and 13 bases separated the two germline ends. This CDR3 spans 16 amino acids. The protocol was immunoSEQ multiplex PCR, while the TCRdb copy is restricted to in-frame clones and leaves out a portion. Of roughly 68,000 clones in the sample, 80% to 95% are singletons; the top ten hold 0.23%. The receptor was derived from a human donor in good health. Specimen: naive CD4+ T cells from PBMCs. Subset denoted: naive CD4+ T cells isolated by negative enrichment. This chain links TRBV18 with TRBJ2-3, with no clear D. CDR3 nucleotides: TGTGCCAGCTCACCGTTCCGGCCACGCAGCACAGATACGCAGTATTTT. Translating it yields CASSPFRPRSTDTQYF.